This T cell receptor beta chain was captured by sequencing in a study of blood T cell repertoires in COVID-19. The overall study: The origin of the acute and convalescent COVID-19 samples was the United States, Italy and Spain. The cDNA or gDNA used as material had been derived from T cells, B-cell-depleted T cells, or PBMCs.

Per the original methods: Estimation of nucleated cell counts relied on the amplification of reference gene primers. Sequenced by immunoSEQ multiplex PCR; TCRdb stores in-frame clones only, minus some. That table supplies the V and J calls and clone size; D and trimming were determined from the DNA. The sample has approximately 120,000 clones, 79% seen once. The CDR3 has 13 residues. Germline values: CDR1 SGDLS, CDR2 YYNGEE. The ends were cut back, 3 bases at V and 9 bases at J, with 10 bases in the middle. The sequence derives from a man aged 35 to 55 with active or convalescent COVID-19. This sequence joins TRBV9 and TRBJ1-6; D is ambiguous. The sample comprised peripheral blood. CDR3 DNA: TGTGCCAGCAGCGCGTCCTTCGGTTCACCCCTCCACTTT. The encoded protein is CASSASFGSPLHF.